The present TCR beta chain was sequenced within a study of cytomegalovirus exposure and HLA in healthy donors (dated by TCRdb to between 2016 and 2019). About the study as a whole: In an earlier analysis of 450 to 750 of the donors, less than 350 Gb of sequence data and some 120 million unique TCR beta sequences from 180 million or so T cells were reported. Roughly 320 gigabases of sequencing data and around 88 million unique TCR sequences made up an early release that covered 500 to 650 HLA-typed donors. Of the roughly 400 genotyped donors, more than 75% were placed in the genetic ancestry cluster associated with self-reported Caucasian donors. The study aimed to test whether signatures of past pathogen exposure could be identified by cataloging public T cell receptors. The T cell repertoires of 666 subjects were profiled by immunosequencing and related to cytomegalovirus serostatus. Along with the roughly 670-subject first cohort, a separate validation cohort of approximately 110 different subjects was used. To predict cytomegalovirus infection status, the study combined high-throughput TCR immunosequencing, statistical association of individual TCRs with disease status, and machine learning. A later analysis re-examined previously published TCR beta repertoires from just over 650 donors and added high-resolution HLA genotyping to investigate patterns of TCR occurrence. Rather than using new phenotypic data, the later analysis identified candidate immune exposures from TCR beta sequences and from how often those sequences occurred across donors. An earlier analysis of roughly 580 of the donors used high-throughput TCR beta sequencing to judge whether each TCR beta V gene segment behaved as functional or pseudogenic. Alongside the repertoire data, information on donor age, sex, ethnicity and CMV serostatus was compiled. A later genetic analysis took genome-wide SNP genotypes for about 65% of the roughly 670 donors and used that subset as a discovery cohort. All discovery cohort repertoires had been generated using a single sequencing platform. Both class I and class II loci were covered by HLA typing, at four-digit resolution. The number of typed donors differed by locus: about 620-640 for A, B, C, DRB1 and DQB1; approximately 540 for DQA1; fewer than 610 for DPA1; and some 430 for DPB1. A handful of DR-DQ haplotypes were handled as single units for association and clustering because linkage in the cohort was strong. On average, around 240,000 unique TCR beta nucleotide sequences were sequenced per donor among 350 to 400 genotyped donors of the cohort, with 15% to 20% of those sequences being non-productive. The study at large found these results: The classifier was reported to diagnose cytomegalovirus status with high specificity and sensitivity in both the original cohort and the validation cohort. Immune exposure information for the cohort was limited to CMV serostatus. A few of the identified cytomegalovirus-associated TCR beta chains were confirmed in vitro to be specific for cytomegalovirus antigens. A further reported finding was that TCR beta sequences accurately predicted the HLA-A and HLA-B alleles for most subjects in the first cohort. A total of 150 or so TCR beta chains were listed by the study as associated with cytomegalovirus. In a later analysis, several top co-occurrence clusters were reported to appear linked to parvovirus B19, influenza, CMV and Epstein-Barr virus. In a later analysis, most CMV-associated TCR beta chains were found to appear HLA-restricted, with HLA associations seemingly driven largely by CMV exposure. When HLA alleles, especially DR and DQ, strongly co-occurred, attributing TCR associations to individual alleles was difficult. Around 16 rarely observed V segments, including chromosome 9 orphons, were excluded from the earlier analysis of several hundred of the donors because counts were too low. Because HLA typing was missing for some donors at each locus, association tests included only the typed subset. Sequencing depth was assumed to be roughly uniform across donors in the presence/absence analyses, though that assumption may not hold. The authors suggested that the approach could potentially be extended to other disease states and immunological phenotypes. Because the 87-base-pair reads could not distinguish some IMGT-functional V segments, including TRBV6-2 and TRBV6-3, those segments were excluded. In an earlier analysis of fewer than 750 of the donors, most TCR beta V segments were observed in productive rearrangements about 87% or about 30% of the time, broadly matching IMGT annotations. According to a later genetic analysis, donors in an Asian-associated ancestry cluster had fewer N-insertions in productive TCRs than the approximately 700-donor mean. In a later analysis, 16,951 TCR beta sequences were associated with specific HLA alleles at a false discovery rate of 0.05. Most TCR sequences were observed very rarely across donors, whereas some public TCRs were present in many individuals. In a later genetic analysis, a missense DCLRE1C variant was associated with V-gene and J-gene trimming of TCR beta chains, and the association was replicated in an independent cohort. A group of highly shared sequence variants was considered likely to be a technical artifact of the sequencing pipeline. In a later analysis, HLA-associated TCR beta chains were found to be more clonally expanded and to have lower generation probabilities than equally common non-associated chains. Correlated functional status among segregating V segments might reflect linkage disequilibrium, but an unknown experimental factor could not be ruled out. A later analysis found that TCR association rates varied across HLA loci, with DRB1 alleles showing the most associated TCRs and HLA-C alleles the fewest. Only TCR beta chains were sequenced in this cohort, and the absence of alpha or paired-chain data limited detectable features.

V is cut by 5 bases and J by 2 bases, and the space between the germline ends is 14 bases. From the cysteine up to the phenylalanine, the CDR3 has a length of 15 residues. Only the CDR3 DNA stays, 45 bases, in frame from base 1. Sequences SGHAT (CDR1) and FQNNGV (CDR2) are obtained from the germline V gene. The library was produced with the immunoSEQ multiplex PCR assay. The multiplex PCR relied on a mix of 60 forward primers for TCR Vbeta segments and 13 reverse primers for TCR Jbeta segments. The CDR3 region of rearranged TCR beta genes was amplified from genomic DNA with a multiplex PCR assay. The amplified TCR beta libraries were sequenced on the Illumina HiSeq System as 87-base-pair reads. Turning to the authors' computational methods: A later analysis counted approximately 76 million unique TCR beta chains across the 666 repertoires, and roughly 10 million of these chains were shared by at least two donors. Raw reads were error-corrected and collapsed into unique sequences with a nearest-neighbor algorithm that merged closely related sequences to remove PCR and sequencing errors. V, D and J gene segments were assigned by aligning CDR3 sequences to IMGT reference sequences. For a sequence to be retained, a match of at least six nucleotides to both a V gene segment and a J gene segment was required. Rearrangements were called productive when the CDR3 lacked stop codons and stayed in frame with V and J; all others were non-productive. CDR3 was defined by IMGT convention, running from the second conserved V-encoded cysteine to the conserved J-encoded phenylalanine. In an earlier analysis of approximately 590 of the donors, sequences lacking an unambiguous match to a single V gene segment were excluded. In an earlier analysis of a few hundred of the donors, V segments were called functional above 56.7% productive rearrangements and were called segregating when the between-donor standard deviation exceeded 5%. A statistical classification framework was built to diagnose cytomegalovirus status from the catalog of TCR beta chain sequences. In a later analysis, TCR nucleotide sequences were compared against IMGT/GENE-DB human TR gene sequences so that V and J genes could be assigned. In a later analysis, CDR3 sequences and most-parsimonious VDJ recombination scenarios were assigned using the TCRdist pipeline. In a later analysis, every TCR beta chain was defined by the combination of its CDR3 amino acid sequence and its V-gene family, and reads without a unique V-gene family were dropped. To address suspected cross-contamination and a sequencing artifact, a later analysis removed 592 highly shared, low-generation-probability nucleotide sequences. For each public chain, a later analysis derived a clonal expansion index from normalized ranks of inferred template counts within each repertoire. In a later analysis, generation probabilities were computed using a VDJ recombination model fitted to out-of-frame rearrangements, and the results were checked against IGoR. In a later analysis, TCR-TCR, TCR-HLA and TCR-CMV co-occurrence was scored with hypergeometric tests, and a repertoire-size bias correction was applied to TCR pairs. In a later analysis, false discovery rates were estimated by permuting HLA or CMV assignments 20 times. In a later analysis, co-occurring TCRs were grouped with DBSCAN, and TCRdist sequence similarity was added when clustering was performed within HLA-allele-positive subsets. Repertoires with fewer than 30,000 or more than 120,000 public chains, plus five repertoires with anomalous nucleotide sharing, were excluded from co-occurrence clustering. What TCRdb holds here is the immuneACCESS table cut down to in-frame rearrangements. Part of the clones is not present; checked against another copy, under half of the missing clones reflect an unresolved V gene, and the others are unexplained. That table gives V, J and clone size, and the DNA gave D and trimming. The sample table contains approximately 160,000 clones; only one count was recorded for approximately 73% of them. Clones ranked in the top ten supply about 1.3% of the sample.

In the case of this clone: Its antigen remains undetermined. No per-base quality is available; no much larger clone lies one base away.

The cohort comprised 666 healthy bone marrow donors. At the time of sampling, all cohort members were nominally healthy, though unrecorded immune exposures were likely present. The donor was CMV seronegative and was included in the group of around 320 seronegative cohort members. Each donor provided a peripheral blood sample, and peripheral blood mononuclear cells were used for TCR beta sequencing. The Qiagen DNeasy Blood Extraction Kit was used to extract genomic DNA from the blood cell samples. The receptor comes from a middle-aged man in good health and CMV-seronegative. This chain is built from TRBV11-2 and TRBJ2-3; TRBD2 might be the D gene, on 6 matching bases. The sample was PBMCs. The CDR3: CASSRLRGITDTQYF. The DNA reads TGTGCCAGCAGCCGCCTGCGGGGAATCACAGATACGCAGTATTTT.